The T cell receptor beta chain under discussion was sequenced for a study of blood T cell repertoires in COVID-19. Germline-derived CDR1 and CDR2 are DFQATT and SNEGSKA (reference sequence). V lost 5 bases to trimming and J lost 13 bases, with 15 bases between them. This CDR3 has 11 amino acids. The table came from immunoSEQ multiplex PCR; TCRdb's copy has only in-frame clones and leaves some out. This table holds about 150,000 clones, around 85% found once. V usage is TRBV20-1 and J usage is TRBJ2-4; D may be TRBD2 (7 bases). The sequence was obtained from a woman in her thirties or forties with active or convalescent COVID-19. The sequencing sample was made of peripheral blood. As DNA, the CDR3 is TGCAGTGCTCAGGGGAGGGGAAGACAGTACTTC. Its translation: CSAQGRGRQYF.